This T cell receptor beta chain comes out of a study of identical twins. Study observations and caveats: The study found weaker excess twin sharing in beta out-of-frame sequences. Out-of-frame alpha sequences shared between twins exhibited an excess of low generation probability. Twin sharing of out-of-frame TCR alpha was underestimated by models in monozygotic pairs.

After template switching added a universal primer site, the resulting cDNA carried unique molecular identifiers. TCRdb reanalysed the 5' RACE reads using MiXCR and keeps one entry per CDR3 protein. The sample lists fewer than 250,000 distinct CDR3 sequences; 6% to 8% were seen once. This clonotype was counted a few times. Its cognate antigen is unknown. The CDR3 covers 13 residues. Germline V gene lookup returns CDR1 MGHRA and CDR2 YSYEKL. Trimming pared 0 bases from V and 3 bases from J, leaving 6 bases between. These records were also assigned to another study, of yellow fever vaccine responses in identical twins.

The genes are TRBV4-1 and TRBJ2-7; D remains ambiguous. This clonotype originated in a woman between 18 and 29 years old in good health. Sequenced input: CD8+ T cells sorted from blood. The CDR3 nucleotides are TGCGCCAGCAGCCAAGATAGTGGCTACGAGCAGTACTTC. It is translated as CASSQDSGYEQYF.